The clone carrying this T cell receptor beta chain was seen a few times. The antigen remains unidentified. The V segment lost 5 bases and the J segment 5 bases; nucleotides outside the gene matches: 9. CDR1 MNHEY and CDR2 SMNVEV come from the germline V gene (reference sequence). The CDR3 has 16 amino acids. This sample is drawn from a study of cytomegalovirus exposure and HLA in healthy donors. Study-level points and caveats: HLA allele associations emerged for under 20,000 TCR beta sequences in a later analysis, at 0.05 false discovery rate.

The PCR employed 60 Vbeta primers together with 13 Jbeta primers. Only in-frame clones appear in the TCRdb table, and some are missing; sequencing was by immunoSEQ multiplex PCR. The sample includes about 140,000 clones, approximately 80% of them seen just once. The source is a man aged 30 to 45 in good health and CMV-seropositive. The sequenced sample was PBMCs. This chain connects TRBV27 to TRBJ2-3, with TRBD2 matching 11 bases. CDR3 loop: CASSPLAGGPVDTQYF. CDR3 nucleotide sequence: TGTGCCAGCAGTCCCTTAGCGGGAGGGCCGGTAGATACGCAGTATTTT.